This T cell receptor (beta chain) was captured in a study of identical twins. TCRdb itself ran the 5' RACE reads through MiXCR, one entry per CDR3 protein. Of some 690,000 distinct CDR3 sequences detected, 21% appear once; the ten largest clones hold roughly 4%. Trimming cost V 2 bases and J 8 bases, with 7 bases left between them. This CDR3 has 12 residues. From germline, CDR1 is SNHLY and CDR2 FYNNEI. These data also featured in a second study, about T cells expressing NK-cell markers. As that study records: Each TCR beta repertoire originated in sorted T cells that were CD3+CD56+NKG2C+, CD3+CD56+NKG2C- or CD3+CD56-NKG2C+. Seven donors tested HCMV-seropositive and one tested seronegative among the eight sequenced. The study found these clonotypes also leading the CD3+CD56-NKG2C+ fraction in a handful of donors.

The specimen was PBMCs. The gene calls are TRBV2 and TRBJ2-4, with D maybe TRBD1 (5 bases). The TCR sequence derives from a woman aged 18-29 years in good health. CDR3 in DNA: TGTGCCAGCAGTGAAATAGGGGACATTCAGTACTTC. As protein: CASSEIGDIQYF.